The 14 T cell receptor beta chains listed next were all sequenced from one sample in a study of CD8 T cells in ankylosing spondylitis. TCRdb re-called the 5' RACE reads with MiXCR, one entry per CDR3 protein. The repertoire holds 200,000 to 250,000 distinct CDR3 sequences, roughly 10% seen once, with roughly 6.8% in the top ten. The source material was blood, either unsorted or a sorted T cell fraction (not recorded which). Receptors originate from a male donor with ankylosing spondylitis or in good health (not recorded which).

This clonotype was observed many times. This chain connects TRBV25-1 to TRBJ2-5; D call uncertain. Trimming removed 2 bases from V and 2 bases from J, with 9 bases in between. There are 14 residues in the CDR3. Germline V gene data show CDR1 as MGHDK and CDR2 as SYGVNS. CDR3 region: CASSERQIQETQYF. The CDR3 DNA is TGTGCCAGCAGTGAAAGGCAGATTCAAGAGACCCAGTACTTC.

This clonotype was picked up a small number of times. For the CDR3, the DNA is TGCGCCAGCAGCTTGGGAGGTGGGACTCAGCCCCAGCATTTT. It translates to CASSLGGGTQPQHF. This chain connects TRBV5-1 to TRBJ1-5, with a possible D match to TRBD1 (5 bases). The germline V gene encodes CDR1 SGHRS and CDR2 YFSETQ. V gave up 0 bases and J gave up 6 bases, with 10 bases separating them. This CDR3 has 14 residues.

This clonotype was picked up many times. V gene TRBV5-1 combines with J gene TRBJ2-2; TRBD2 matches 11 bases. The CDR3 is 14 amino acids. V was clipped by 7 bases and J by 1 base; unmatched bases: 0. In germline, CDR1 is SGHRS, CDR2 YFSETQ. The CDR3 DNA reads TGCGCCAGCGGACTAGCGGGGAACACCGGGGAGCTGTTTTTT. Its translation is CASGLAGNTGELFF.

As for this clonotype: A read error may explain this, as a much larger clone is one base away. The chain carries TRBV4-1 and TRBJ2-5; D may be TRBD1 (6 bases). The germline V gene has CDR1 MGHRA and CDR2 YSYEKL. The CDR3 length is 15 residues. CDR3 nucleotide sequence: TGCGCCAGCAGCCAAGGGGGCCAGGGGCAGGAGACCCGGTACTTC. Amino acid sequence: CASSQGGQGQETRYF.

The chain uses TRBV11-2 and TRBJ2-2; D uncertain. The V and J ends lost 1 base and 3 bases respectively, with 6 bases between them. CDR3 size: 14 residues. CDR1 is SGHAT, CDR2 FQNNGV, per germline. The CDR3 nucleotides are TGTGCCAGCAGCTTAGTGGTGGACACCGGGGAGCTGTTTTTT. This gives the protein CASSLVVDTGELFF.

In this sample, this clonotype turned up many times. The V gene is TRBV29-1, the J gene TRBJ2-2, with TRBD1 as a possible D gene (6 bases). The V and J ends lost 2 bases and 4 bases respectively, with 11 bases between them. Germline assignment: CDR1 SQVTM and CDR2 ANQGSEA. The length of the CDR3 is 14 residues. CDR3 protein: CSVEPAGVTGELFF. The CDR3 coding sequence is TGCAGCGTTGAACCCGCAGGGGTCACCGGGGAGCTGTTTTTT.

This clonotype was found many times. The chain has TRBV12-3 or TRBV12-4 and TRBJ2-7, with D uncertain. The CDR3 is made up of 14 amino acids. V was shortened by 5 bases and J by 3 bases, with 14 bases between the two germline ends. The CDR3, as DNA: TGTGCCAGCAGTACTCGAAACCGGTTCTACGAGCAGTACTTC. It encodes CASSTRNRFYEQYF.

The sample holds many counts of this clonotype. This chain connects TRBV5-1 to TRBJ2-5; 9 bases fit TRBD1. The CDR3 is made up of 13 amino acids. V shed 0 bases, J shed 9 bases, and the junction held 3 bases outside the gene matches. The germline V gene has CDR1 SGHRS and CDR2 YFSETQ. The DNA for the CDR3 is TGCGCCAGCAGCTTGGAACAGGGGGCCGCCCAGTACTTC. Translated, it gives CASSLEQGAAQYF.

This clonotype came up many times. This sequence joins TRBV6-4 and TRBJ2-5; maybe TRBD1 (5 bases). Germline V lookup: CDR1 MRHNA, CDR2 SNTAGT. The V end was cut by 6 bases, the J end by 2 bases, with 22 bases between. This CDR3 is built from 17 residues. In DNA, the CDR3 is TGTGCCAGCAGATCTAACTTGGTTGCAGGGCCTCAAGAGACCCAGTACTTC. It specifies CASRSNLVAGPQETQYF.

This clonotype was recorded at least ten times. CDR3 sequence: CASSHGSYEQYF. CDR3 DNA: TGTGCCAGCAGCCACGGTTCCTACGAGCAGTACTTC. The chain joins TRBV7-8 to TRBJ2-7; D not resolved. Trimming stripped 5 bases from V and 1 base from J, with 6 bases between. Germline CDR1 and CDR2: SGHVS and FQNEAQ. This CDR3 is 12 amino acids long.

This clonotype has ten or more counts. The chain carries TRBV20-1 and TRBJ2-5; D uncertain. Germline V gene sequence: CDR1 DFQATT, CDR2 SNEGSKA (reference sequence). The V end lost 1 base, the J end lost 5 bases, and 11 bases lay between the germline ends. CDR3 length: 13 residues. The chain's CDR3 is CSARALTTETQYF. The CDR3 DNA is TGCAGTGCTAGAGCTTTGACGACCGAGACCCAGTACTTC.

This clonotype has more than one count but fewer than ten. CDR3 bases: TGTGCCAGCAGTGCTGGCAGGGGGCGTACTGAAGCTTTCTTT. The encoded protein is CASSAGRGRTEAFF. V is TRBV2 and J is TRBJ1-1; 8 nucleotides match TRBD1. Germline V gives CDR1 SNHLY, CDR2 FYNNEI. Germline trimming cut 4 bases from V and 5 bases from J; bases unmatched to any gene: 6. This CDR3 has 14 residues.

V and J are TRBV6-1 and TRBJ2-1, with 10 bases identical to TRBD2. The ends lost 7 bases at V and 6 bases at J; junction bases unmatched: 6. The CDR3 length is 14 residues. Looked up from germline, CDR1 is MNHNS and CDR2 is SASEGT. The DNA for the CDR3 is TGTGCCAGCAATGCCGGGACTAGCGTCAATGAGCAGTTCTTC. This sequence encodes CASNAGTSVNEQFF.

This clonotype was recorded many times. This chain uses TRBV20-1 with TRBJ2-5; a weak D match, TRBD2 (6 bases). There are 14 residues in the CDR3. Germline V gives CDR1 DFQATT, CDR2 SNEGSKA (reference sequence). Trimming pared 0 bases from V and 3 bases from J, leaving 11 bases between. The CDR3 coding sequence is TGCAGTGCTAGAGAGGGGACTCCGAAAGAGACCCAGTACTTC. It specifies CSAREGTPKETQYF.